A selection of T cell receptor beta chains follows, all from one sample in a study of beta chain features in type 1 diabetes. Profiled with immunoSEQ multiplex PCR; TCRdb holds only in-frame clones, not every one. The sample has under 300,000 clones; 16% are singletons. The sample comprised naive CD4+ T cells from blood. The receptor set was obtained from a man younger than 40 with type 1 diabetes. CDR3s include the opening cysteine and the closing phenylalanine or tryptophan. The D gene is left open where the match is weak. Some rows mark clone size as missing; the rest say once, few, many or name a class of expanded clone.

D gene,J gene,clone size,V gene,CDR3 DNA,CDR3 protein
-,TRBJ2-5,few,TRBV29-1,TGCAGCGTTGAACCTGGCAGCCAAGAGACCCAGTACTTC,CSVEPGSQETQYF
-,TRBJ2-1,few,TRBV30,TGTGCCTGGAGCTCACTGGGGGAGCAGTTCTTC,CAWSSLGEQFF
-,TRBJ2-3,few,TRBV7-8,TGTGCCAGCAGCTTAATGGCGGTCAGCACAGATACGCAGTATTTT,CASSLMAVSTDTQYF
-,TRBJ1-2,few,TRBV7-2,TGTGCCAGCAGCTTAGACGAATCACGCTATGGCTACACCTTC,CASSLDESRYGYTF
TRBD1,TRBJ2-3,-,TRBV29-1,TGCAGCGTTGCAAGACAGGGAACCACAGATACGCAGTATTTT,CSVARQGTTDTQYF
-,TRBJ2-2,-,TRBV2,TGTGCCAGCAGTGAAGTAAAGGGAGTGCTGTTTTTT,CASSEVKGVLFF
-,TRBJ2-4,few,TRBV6-1,TGTGCCAGCAGCTTAACGTCCGGAGACATTCAGTACTTC,CASSLTSGDIQYF
-,TRBJ2-1,few,TRBV4-1,TGCGCCAGCAGCCAAGGACGAGCGCATAGCTCCTACAATGAGCAGTTCTTC,CASSQGRAHSSYNEQFF
TRBD1,TRBJ2-7,-,TRBV7-2,TGTGCCAGCAGCGCTACCGGGACAGCCTACGAGCAGTACTTC,CASSATGTAYEQYF
-,TRBJ2-3,-,TRBV6-5,TGTGCCAGCAGTTTCTCATACTCAAATACGCAGTATTTT,CASSFSYSNTQYF
-,TRBJ2-1,-,TRBV7-2,TGTGCCAGCAGCTTACAGGGGATTGAGCAGTTCTTC,CASSLQGIEQFF
TRBD2,TRBJ2-3,-,TRBV28,TGTGCCAGCAGTTTAGGTGGAGCGGGGGCCACAGATACGCAGTATTTT,CASSLGGAGATDTQYF
-,TRBJ2-5,-,TRBV5-1,TGCGCCAGCAGCTTGGACAATGAGCGGTACTTC,CASSLDNERYF
TRBD2,TRBJ2-7,-,TRBV5-1,TGCGCCAGCAGCGCGGGACTAGCGGGAGGTCCCTACGAGCAGTACTTC,CASSAGLAGGPYEQYF
-,TRBJ2-1,-,TRBV7-9,TGTGCCAGCAGGGCCCAGGGTCAGCGTAGGAATGAGCAGTTCTTC,CASRAQGQRRNEQFF
-,TRBJ2-1,-,TRBV29-1,TGCAGCGTTGAAGTCGTGGGAATCGATGAGCAGTTCTTC,CSVEVVGIDEQFF
-,TRBJ1-2,few,TRBV7-9,TGTGCCAGCAGGGCAGGCGACGGAACGAACTATGGCTACACCTTC,CASRAGDGTNYGYTF
-,TRBJ2-7,-,TRBV29-1,TGCAGCGTTGGGATATACTACGAGCAGTACTTC,CSVGIYYEQYF
TRBD2,TRBJ2-7,-,TRBV5-1,TGCGCCAGCAGCTCCGGGACTACGACGGACGAGCAGTACTTC,CASSSGTTTDEQYF
-,TRBJ2-2,-,TRBV5-1,TGCGCCAGCAGCTTGGATGTCCTGAACACCGGGGAGCTGTTTTTT,CASSLDVLNTGELFF
-,TRBJ2-3,few,TRBV29-1,TGCAGCGTGCGTCGGGACGGAACAGATACGCAGTATTTT,CSVRRDGTDTQYF
-,TRBJ2-3,-,TRBV19,TGTGCCAGTAGTTCCGGGCCTAGCACAGATACGCAGTATTTT,CASSSGPSTDTQYF
-,TRBJ2-2,-,TRBV7-9,TGTGCCAGCAGCTTTCTCACGAACACCGGGGAGCTGTTTTTT,CASSFLTNTGELFF
TRBD2,TRBJ2-2,-,TRBV4-1,TGCGCCAGCAGCTTTAGCGGGTTCAACACCGGGGAGCTGTTTTTT,CASSFSGFNTGELFF
TRBD1,TRBJ2-5,-,TRBV27,TGTGCCAGCAGTCCCCGGGACAGGGGCCGAGAGACCCAGTACTTC,CASSPRDRGRETQYF
-,TRBJ2-1,-,TRBV2,TGTGCCAGCAGTGTGGCCGAGTCAGGCGAGCAGTTCTTC,CASSVAESGEQFF
-,TRBJ1-2,-,TRBV29-1,TGCAGCGTTGAAGTAGGGTTAAGTGGGTATGGCTACACCTTC,CSVEVGLSGYGYTF
-,TRBJ2-5,-,TRBV9,TGTGCCAGCAGCTTTGCAGGGGTAGAACAAGAGACCCAGTACTTC,CASSFAGVEQETQYF
-,TRBJ2-1,few,TRBV27,TGTGCCAGCTCTAGCTGGAGCTCCTACAATGAGCAGTTCTTC,CASSSWSSYNEQFF
-,TRBJ2-1,-,TRBV4-1,TGCGCCAGCAGCCAAGATCGATACTACAATGAGCAGTTCTTC,CASSQDRYYNEQFF
-,TRBJ2-1,-,TRBV25-1,TGTGCCAGCAGTCAGGGACTTGGATTCAATGAGCAGTTCTTC,CASSQGLGFNEQFF
-,TRBJ1-1,-,TRBV4-1,TGCGCCAGCAGCCAAAGGGGGGCAAATTTGAACACTGAAGCTTTCTTT,CASSQRGANLNTEAFF
TRBD1,TRBJ2-5,few,TRBV5-6,TGTGCCAGCAGCTTGCGACAGGGGGCTATCCAAGAGACCCAGTACTTC,CASSLRQGAIQETQYF
-,TRBJ2-3,few,TRBV5-4,TGTGCCAGCAGCGCTACACCCGGGTTCACAGATACGCAGTATTTT,CASSATPGFTDTQYF
-,TRBJ2-6,few,TRBV6-5,TGTGCCAGCAGTTACGCAGGCCGCTCTGGGGCCAACGTCCTGACTTTC,CASSYAGRSGANVLTF
-,TRBJ2-1,-,TRBV11-2,TGTGCCAGCAGCTTCGTAACACGGAGATCCTCCTACAATGAGCAGTTCTTC,CASSFVTRRSSYNEQFF
-,TRBJ2-7,-,TRBV18,TGTGCCAGCTCACCGCTCATTCCCGAGCAGTACTTC,CASSPLIPEQYF
TRBD2,TRBJ2-2,-,TRBV4-1,TGCGCCAGCAGCCAAGTGCAACTAGCGGTCTTCACCGGGGAGCTGTTTTTT,CASSQVQLAVFTGELFF
TRBD1,TRBJ2-3,-,TRBV9,TGTGCCAGCAGACCGGGACAGGGGTCCGATACGCAGTATTTT,CASRPGQGSDTQYF
TRBD2,TRBJ2-3,few,TRBV29-1,TGCAGCGCCGAGCGGGAGGAAAGGGCAGATACGCAGTATTTT,CSAEREERADTQYF
TRBD1,TRBJ1-1,few,TRBV4-3,TGCGCCAGCAGCCAAGATAGAGGAAGGGCAGGGGGCCCTAACACTGAAGCTTTCTTT,CASSQDRGRAGGPNTEAFF
-,TRBJ2-7,-,TRBV25-1,TGTGCCAGCAGTCCCAACTACGAGCAGTACTTC,CASSPNYEQYF
-,TRBJ2-1,few,TRBV5-1,TGCGCCAGCACCCCGGGCTCCTACAATGAGCAGTTCTTC,CASTPGSYNEQFF
-,TRBJ1-5,-,TRBV15,TGTGCCACCAGCAGAGATAAGGGCTTATGGGAGCCCCAGCATTTT,CATSRDKGLWEPQHF
-,TRBJ2-1,-,TRBV14,TGTGCCAGCAGCCAAGATAGGGGATTTATTCCCTACAATGAGCAGTTCTTC,CASSQDRGFIPYNEQFF
-,TRBJ2-5,few,TRBV2,TGTGCCAGCAGTGAAACCGAGACCCAGTACTTC,CASSETETQYF
TRBD2,TRBJ2-3,-,TRBV5-1,TGCGCCAGCAGCTTGAGGCGGGAGCGCCAGGGTAGGACAGATACGCAGTATTTT,CASSLRRERQGRTDTQYF
-,TRBJ2-1,few,TRBV29-1,TGCAGCGTTGCGAGACTATCATCCGCTGAGCAGTTCTTC,CSVARLSSAEQFF
-,TRBJ1-1,few,TRBV4-2,TGTGCCAGCAGTCAATTCGAGGAGAACACTGAAGCTTTCTTT,CASSQFEENTEAFF
-,TRBJ2-5,-,TRBV28,TGTGCCAGCATGGAAGAGACCCAGTACTTC,CASMEETQYF
-,TRBJ2-5,-,TRBV7-9,TGTGCCAGCAGCTTAGCGGCGGCAGGGGAAGAGACCCAGTACTTC,CASSLAAAGEETQYF
-,TRBJ1-1,few,TRBV29-1,TGCAGCGCTCGGGGATTGTTCAACACTGAAGCTTTCTTT,CSARGLFNTEAFF
-,TRBJ1-2,few,TRBV25-1,TGTGCCAGCAGTGAATCGGTTAGGGGCTATGGCTACACCTTC,CASSESVRGYGYTF
-,TRBJ2-5,few,TRBV6-5,TGTGCCAGCAGTTACTCGGGAGAGACCCAGTACTTC,CASSYSGETQYF
-,TRBJ2-1,-,TRBV4-1,TGCGCCAGCAGCCACCCCGCAAGACAGGAGAACAATGAGCAGTTCTTC,CASSHPARQENNEQFF